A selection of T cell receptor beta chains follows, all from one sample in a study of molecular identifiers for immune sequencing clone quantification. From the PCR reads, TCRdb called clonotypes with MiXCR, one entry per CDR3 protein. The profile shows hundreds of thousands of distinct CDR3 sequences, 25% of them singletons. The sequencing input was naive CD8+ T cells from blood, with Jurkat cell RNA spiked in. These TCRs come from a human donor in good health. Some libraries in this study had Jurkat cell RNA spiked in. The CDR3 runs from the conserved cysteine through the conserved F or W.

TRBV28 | CASRLRRDTSYEQYF
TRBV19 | CASSIASGETYEQYF
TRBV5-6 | CASSSWGGSYIIAFF
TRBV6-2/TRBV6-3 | CASSLDRGGGYTF
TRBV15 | CATSRDWGTTANTDTQYF
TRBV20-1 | CSALYGLAGEYTDTQYF
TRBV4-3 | CASFRTGSLFYEQYF
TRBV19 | CASSIGPSNTIYF
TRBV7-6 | CASSSHGSEYNEQFF
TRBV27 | CAGSLGGVGEQYF
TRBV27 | CASSSGQPHHQPQHF
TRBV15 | CATSGLAEVYEQYF
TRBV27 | CASSDQGSNQPQHF
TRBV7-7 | CASSPITGVTDTQYF
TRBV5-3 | CASSWVSGVGEQFF
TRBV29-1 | CSVVGQGAHEQYF
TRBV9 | CASSPWTGSGGVRQYF
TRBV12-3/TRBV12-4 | CASSQPPFYEQYF
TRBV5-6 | CASRLGTSSYEQYF
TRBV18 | CASSPYSSVAEAFF
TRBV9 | CASSSGGAEDTQYF
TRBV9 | CASSVDRAGVNTGELFF